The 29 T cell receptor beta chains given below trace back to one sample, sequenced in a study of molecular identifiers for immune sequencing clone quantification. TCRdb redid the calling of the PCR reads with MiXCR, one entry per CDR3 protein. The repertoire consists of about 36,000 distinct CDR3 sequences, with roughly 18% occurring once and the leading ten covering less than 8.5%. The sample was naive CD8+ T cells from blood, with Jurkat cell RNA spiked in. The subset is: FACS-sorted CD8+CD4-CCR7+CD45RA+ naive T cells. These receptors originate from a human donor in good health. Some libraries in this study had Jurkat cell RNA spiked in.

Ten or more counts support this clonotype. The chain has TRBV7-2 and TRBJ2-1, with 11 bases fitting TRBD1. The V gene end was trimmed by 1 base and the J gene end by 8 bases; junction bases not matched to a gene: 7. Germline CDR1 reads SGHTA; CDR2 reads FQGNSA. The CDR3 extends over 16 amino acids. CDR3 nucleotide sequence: TGTGCCAGCAGCTTAGAAGGACAGGGGGCGGATGATGAGCAGTTCTTC. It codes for CASSLEGQGADDEQFF. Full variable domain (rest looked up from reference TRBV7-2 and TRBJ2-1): GAGVSQSPSNKVTEKGKDVELRCDPISGHTALYWYRQSLGQGLEFLIYFQGNSAPDKSGLPSDRFSAERTGGSVSTLTIQRTQQEDSAVYLCASSLEGQGADDEQFFGPGTRLTVL.

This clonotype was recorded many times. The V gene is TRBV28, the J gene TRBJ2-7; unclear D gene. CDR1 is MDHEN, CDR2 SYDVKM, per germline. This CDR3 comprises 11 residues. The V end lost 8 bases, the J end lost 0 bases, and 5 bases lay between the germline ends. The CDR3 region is CASLGSYEQYF. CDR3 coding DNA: TGTGCCAGCTTGGGCTCCTACGAGCAGTACTTC.

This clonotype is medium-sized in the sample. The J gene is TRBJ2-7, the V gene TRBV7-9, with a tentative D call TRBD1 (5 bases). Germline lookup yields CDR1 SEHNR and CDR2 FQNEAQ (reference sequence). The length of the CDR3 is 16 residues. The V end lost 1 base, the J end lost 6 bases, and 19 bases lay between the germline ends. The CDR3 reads CASSLGVGAYQGEQYF. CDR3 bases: TGTGCCAGCAGCTTAGGTGTAGGGGCTTACCAAGGCGAGCAGTACTTC.

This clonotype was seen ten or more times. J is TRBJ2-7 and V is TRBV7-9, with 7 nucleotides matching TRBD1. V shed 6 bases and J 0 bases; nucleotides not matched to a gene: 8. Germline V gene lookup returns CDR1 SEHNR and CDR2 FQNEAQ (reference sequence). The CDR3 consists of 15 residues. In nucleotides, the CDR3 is TGTGCCAGCAGTGGACAGGTACTCAGCTCCTACGAGCAGTACTTC. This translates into CASSGQVLSSYEQYF.

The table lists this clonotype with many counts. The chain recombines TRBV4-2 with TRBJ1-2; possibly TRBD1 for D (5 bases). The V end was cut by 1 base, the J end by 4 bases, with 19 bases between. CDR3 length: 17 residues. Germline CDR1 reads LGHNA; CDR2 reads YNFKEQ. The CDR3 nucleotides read TGTGCCAGCAGCCAAGCAGTCCGGGACGGGGTTTCCTATGGCTACACCTTC. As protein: CASSQAVRDGVSYGYTF.

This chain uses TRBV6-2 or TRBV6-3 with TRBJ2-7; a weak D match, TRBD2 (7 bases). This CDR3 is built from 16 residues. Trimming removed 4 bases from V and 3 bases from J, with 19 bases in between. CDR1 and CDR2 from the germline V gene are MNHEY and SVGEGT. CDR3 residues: CASSSSRLARGYEQYF. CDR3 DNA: TGTGCCAGCAGTTCCTCTCGACTAGCCAGGGGCTACGAGCAGTACTTC.

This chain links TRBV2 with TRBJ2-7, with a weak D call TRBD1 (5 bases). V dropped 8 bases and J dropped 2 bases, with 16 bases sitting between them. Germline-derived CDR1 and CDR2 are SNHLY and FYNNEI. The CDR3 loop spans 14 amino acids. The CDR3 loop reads CASADRVNPYEQYF. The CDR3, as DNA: TGTGCCAGCGCCGACAGAGTTAATCCCTACGAGCAGTACTTC.

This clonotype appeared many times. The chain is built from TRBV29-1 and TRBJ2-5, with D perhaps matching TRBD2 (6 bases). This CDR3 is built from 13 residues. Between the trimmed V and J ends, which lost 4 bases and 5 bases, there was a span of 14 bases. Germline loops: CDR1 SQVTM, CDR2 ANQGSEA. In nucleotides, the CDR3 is TGCAGCGTTGTGGGACTTACCGTTGAGACCCAGTACTTC. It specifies CSVVGLTVETQYF.

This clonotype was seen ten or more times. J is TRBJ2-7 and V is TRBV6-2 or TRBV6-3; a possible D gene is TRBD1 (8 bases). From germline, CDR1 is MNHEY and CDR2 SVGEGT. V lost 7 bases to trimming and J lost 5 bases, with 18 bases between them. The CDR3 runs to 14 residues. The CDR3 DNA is TGTGCCAGCACCAGGGGGCGGGAGAAGGACGAGCAGTACTTC. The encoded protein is CASTRGREKDEQYF.

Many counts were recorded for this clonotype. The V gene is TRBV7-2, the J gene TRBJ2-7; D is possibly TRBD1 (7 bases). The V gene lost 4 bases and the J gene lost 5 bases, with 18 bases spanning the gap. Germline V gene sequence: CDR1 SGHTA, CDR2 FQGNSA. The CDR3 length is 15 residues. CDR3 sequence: CASSSRDSYPHEQYF. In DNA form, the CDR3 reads TGTGCCAGCAGCTCGCGGGACAGCTACCCCCACGAGCAGTACTTC. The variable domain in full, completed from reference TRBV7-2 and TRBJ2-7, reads GAGVSQSPSNKVTEKGKDVELRCDPISGHTALYWYRQSLGQGLEFLIYFQGNSAPDKSGLPSDRFSAERTGGSVSTLTIQRTQQEDSAVYLCASSSRDSYPHEQYFGPGTRLTVT.

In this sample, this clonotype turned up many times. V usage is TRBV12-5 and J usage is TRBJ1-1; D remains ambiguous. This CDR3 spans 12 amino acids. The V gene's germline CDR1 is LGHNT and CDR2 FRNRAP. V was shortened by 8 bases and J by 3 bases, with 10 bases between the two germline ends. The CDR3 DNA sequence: TGTGCTAGTCGCGGCGTGGACACTGAAGCTTTCTTT. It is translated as CASRGVDTEAFF. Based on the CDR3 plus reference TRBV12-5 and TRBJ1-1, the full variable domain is DARVTQTPRHKVTEMGQEVTMRCQPILGHNTVFWYRQTMMQGLELLAYFRNRAPLDDSGMPKDRFSAEMPDATLATLKIQPSEPRDSAVYFCASRGVDTEAFFGQGTRLTVV.

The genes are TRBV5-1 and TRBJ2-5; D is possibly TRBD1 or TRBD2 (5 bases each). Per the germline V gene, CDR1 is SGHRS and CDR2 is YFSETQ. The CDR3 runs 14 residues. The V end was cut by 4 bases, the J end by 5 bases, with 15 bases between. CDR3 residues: CASSHYGTWETQYF. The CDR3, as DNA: TGCGCCAGCAGCCATTACGGGACGTGGGAGACCCAGTACTTC. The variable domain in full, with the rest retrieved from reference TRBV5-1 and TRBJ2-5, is KAGVTQTPRYLIKTRGQQVTLSCSPISGHRSVSWYQQTPGQGLQFLFEYFSETQRNKGNFPGRFSGRQFSNSRSEMNVSTLELGDSALYLCASSHYGTWETQYFGPGTRLLVL.

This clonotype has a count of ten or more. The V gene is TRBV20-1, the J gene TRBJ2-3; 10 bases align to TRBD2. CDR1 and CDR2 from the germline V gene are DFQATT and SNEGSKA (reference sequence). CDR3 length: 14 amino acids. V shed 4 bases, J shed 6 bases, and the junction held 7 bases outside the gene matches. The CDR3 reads CSATQREGRDTQYF. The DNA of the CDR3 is TGCAGTGCTACCCAGCGGGAGGGCCGGGATACGCAGTATTTT.

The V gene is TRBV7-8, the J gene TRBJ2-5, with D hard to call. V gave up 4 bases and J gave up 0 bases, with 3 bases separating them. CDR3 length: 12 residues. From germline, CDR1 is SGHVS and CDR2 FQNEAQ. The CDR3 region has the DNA TGTGCCAGCAGCTGGAACCAAGAGACCCAGTACTTC. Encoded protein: CASSWNQETQYF. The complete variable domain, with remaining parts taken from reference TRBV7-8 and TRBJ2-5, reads GAGVSQSPRYKVAKRGQDVALRCDPISGHVSLFWYQQALGQGPEFLTYFQNEAQLDKSGLPSDRFFAERPEGSVSTLKIQRTQQEDSAVYLCASSWNQETQYFGPGTRLLVL.

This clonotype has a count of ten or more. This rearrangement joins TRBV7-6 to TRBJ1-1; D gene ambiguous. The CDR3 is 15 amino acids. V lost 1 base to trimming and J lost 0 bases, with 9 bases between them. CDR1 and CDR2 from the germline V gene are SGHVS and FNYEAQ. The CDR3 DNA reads TGTGCCAGCAGCTTAGTGACGGACCTGAACACTGAAGCTTTCTTT. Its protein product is CASSLVTDLNTEAFF.

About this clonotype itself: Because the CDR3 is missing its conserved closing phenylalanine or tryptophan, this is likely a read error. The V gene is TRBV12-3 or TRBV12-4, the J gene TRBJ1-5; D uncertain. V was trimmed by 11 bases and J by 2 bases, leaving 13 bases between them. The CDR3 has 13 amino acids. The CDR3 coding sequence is TGTGCCTCCCAGCAGGAGGGCAATCAGCCCCAGCATCTT. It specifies CASQQEGNQPQHL.

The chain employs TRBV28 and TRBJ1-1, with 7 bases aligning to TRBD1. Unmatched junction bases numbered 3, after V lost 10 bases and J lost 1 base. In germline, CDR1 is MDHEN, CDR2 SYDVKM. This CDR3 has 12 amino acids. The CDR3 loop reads CATRQGNTEAFF. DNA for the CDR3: TGTGCCACCAGACAGGGGAACACTGAAGCTTTCTTT.

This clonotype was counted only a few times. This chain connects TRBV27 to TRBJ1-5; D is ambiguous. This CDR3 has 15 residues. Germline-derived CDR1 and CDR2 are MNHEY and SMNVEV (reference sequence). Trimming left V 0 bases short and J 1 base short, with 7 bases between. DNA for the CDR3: TGTGCCAGCAGTTTATCTTTGCAGAGCAATCAGCCCCAGCATTTT. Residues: CASSLSLQSNQPQHF.

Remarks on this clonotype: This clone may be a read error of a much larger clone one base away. The CDR3 spells CASCLSTGPSPGLPIYEQYF. For the CDR3, the DNA is TGTGCCAGCTGTCTATCTACAGGGCCCTCACCGGGACTACCAATCTACGAGCAGTACTTC. The chain recombines TRBV12-3 or TRBV12-4 with TRBJ2-7, with D perhaps matching TRBD2 (7 bases). The CDR3 runs 20 residues. V gave up 8 bases and J gave up 3 bases, with 35 bases separating them.

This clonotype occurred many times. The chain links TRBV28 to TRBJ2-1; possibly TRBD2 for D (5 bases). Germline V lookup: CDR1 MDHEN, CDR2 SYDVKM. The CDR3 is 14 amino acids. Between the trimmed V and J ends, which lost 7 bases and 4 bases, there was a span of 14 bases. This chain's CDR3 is CASKFRSGYNEQFF. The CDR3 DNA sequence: TGTGCCAGCAAGTTCCGGTCGGGGTACAATGAGCAGTTCTTC.

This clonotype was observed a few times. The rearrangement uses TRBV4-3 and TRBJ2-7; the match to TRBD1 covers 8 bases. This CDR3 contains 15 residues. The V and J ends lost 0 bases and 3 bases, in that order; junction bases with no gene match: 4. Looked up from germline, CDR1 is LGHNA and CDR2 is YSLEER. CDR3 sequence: CASSQDRRGLYEQYF. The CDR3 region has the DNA TGCGCCAGCAGCCAAGATCGCAGGGGGCTCTACGAGCAGTACTTC.

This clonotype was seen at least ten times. The CDR3 nucleotides read TGTGCCAGCAGCCCCCCACTAGCGGGAGTCGTAGATACGCAGTATTTT. It codes for CASSPPLAGVVDTQYF. The V gene is TRBV9, the J gene TRBJ2-3; TRBD2 aligns across 11 bases. The germline V gene has CDR1 SGDLS and CDR2 YYNGEE. This CDR3 region has 16 residues. J was trimmed by 5 bases and V by 4 bases; bases with no gene match: 9.

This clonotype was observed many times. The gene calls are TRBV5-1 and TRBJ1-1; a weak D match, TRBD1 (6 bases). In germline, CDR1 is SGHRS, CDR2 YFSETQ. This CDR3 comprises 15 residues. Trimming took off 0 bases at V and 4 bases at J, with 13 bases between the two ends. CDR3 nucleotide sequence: TGCGCCAGCAGCTTGGACAGGGACGACGGCACTGAAGCTTTCTTT. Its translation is CASSLDRDDGTEAFF.

Here the CDR3 DNA reads TGTGCCAGCAGCAAGATGACAGGCGCCTACAATGAGCAGTTCTTC. As protein: CASSKMTGAYNEQFF. The chain links TRBV13 to TRBJ2-1; the D gene is possibly TRBD1 (6 bases). The CDR3 is made up of 15 amino acids. Germline lookup yields CDR1 PRHDT and CDR2 FYEKMQ (reference sequence). V lost 5 bases and J 2 bases, leaving 13 bases between the germline ends.

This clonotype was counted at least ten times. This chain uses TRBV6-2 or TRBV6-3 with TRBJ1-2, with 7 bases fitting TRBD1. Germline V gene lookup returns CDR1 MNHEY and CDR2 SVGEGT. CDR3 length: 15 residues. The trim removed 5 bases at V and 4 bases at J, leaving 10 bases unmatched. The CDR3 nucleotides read TGTGCCAGCAGTCGTCCGGGACAGACTTTCTATGGCTACACCTTC. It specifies CASSRPGQTFYGYTF.

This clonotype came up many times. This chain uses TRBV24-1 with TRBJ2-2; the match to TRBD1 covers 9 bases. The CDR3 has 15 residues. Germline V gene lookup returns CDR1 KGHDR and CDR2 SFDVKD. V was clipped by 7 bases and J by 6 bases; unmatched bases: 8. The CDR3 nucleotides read TGTGCCACCAGCACCGGGACAGGGTTTCCCGGGGAGCTGTTTTTT. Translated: CATSTGTGFPGELFF.

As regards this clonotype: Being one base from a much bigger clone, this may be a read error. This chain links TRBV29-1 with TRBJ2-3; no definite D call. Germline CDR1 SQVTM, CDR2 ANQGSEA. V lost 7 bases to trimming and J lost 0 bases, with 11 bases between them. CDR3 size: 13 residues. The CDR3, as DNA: TGCAGCGAACAAATCTCTAGCACAGATACGCAGTATTTT. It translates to CSEQISSTDTQYF.

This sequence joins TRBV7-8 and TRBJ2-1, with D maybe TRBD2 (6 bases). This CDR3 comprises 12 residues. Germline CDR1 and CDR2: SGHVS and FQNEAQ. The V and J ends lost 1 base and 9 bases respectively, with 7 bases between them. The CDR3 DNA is TGTGCCAGCAGCTTAGGACTAGTTGAGCAGTTCTTC. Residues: CASSLGLVEQFF.

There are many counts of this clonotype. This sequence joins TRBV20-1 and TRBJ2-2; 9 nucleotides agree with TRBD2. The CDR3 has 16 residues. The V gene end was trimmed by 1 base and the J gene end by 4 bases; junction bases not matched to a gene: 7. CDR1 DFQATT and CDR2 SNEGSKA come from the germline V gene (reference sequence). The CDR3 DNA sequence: TGCAGTGCTAGAGTCCGAAGCGGGAGGATCACCGGGGAGCTGTTTTTT. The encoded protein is CSARVRSGRITGELFF.